The clone carrying this TCR beta chain was detected once. These data come from a study of T cell changes during pregnancy in multiple sclerosis. The assay was immunoSEQ multiplex PCR, and TCRdb's table has in-frame clones only and misses some. The data hold about 60,000 clones, with 92% observed a single time. The germline gives CDR1 SGHTA, CDR2 FQGNSA. The trim removed 5 bases at V and 1 base at J, leaving 7 bases unmatched. The length of the CDR3 is 17 residues. The receptor was isolated from a female donor with multiple sclerosis, enrolled in a pregnancy study. Sequences were derived from peripheral blood, sampled in the first trimester of pregnancy. The chain recombines TRBV7-2 with TRBJ2-3; 12 bases are a match to TRBD2. Here the CDR3 DNA reads TGTGCCAGCAGCGTAGACCTAGCGGGAGGGCGCACAGATACGCAGTATTTT. This sequence encodes CASSVDLAGGRTDTQYF.